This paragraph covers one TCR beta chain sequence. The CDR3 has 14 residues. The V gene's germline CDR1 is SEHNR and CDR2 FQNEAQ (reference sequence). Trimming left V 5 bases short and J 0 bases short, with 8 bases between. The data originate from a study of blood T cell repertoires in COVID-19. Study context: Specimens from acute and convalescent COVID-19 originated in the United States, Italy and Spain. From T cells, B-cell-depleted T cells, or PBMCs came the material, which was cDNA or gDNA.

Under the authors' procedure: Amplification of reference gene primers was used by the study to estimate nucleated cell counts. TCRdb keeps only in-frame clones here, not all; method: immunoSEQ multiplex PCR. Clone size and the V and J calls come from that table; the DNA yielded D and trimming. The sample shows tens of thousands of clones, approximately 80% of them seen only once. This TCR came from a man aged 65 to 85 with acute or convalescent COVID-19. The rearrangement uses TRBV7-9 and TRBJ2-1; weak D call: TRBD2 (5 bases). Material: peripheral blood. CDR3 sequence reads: CASSQDFSYNEQFF. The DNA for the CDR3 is TGTGCCAGCAGCCAGGACTTCTCCTACAATGAGCAGTTCTTC.